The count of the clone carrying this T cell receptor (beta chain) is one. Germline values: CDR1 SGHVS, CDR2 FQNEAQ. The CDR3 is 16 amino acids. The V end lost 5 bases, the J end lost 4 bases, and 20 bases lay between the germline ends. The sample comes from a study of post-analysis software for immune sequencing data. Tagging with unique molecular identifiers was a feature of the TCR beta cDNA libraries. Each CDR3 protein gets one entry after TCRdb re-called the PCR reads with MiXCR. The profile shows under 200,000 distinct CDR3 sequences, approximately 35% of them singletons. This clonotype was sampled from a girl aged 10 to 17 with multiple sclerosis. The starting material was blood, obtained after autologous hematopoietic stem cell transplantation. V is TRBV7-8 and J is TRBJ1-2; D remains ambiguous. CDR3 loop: CASSVESIGPLYGYTF. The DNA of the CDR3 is TGTGCCAGCAGCGTAGAATCAATAGGGCCCCTCTATGGCTACACCTTC.